This T cell receptor (beta chain) was identified during a study of blood T cell repertoires in COVID-19. Study information: There were acute and convalescent COVID-19 samples, and they came from the United States, Italy and Spain. T cells, B-cell-depleted T cells, or PBMCs supplied cDNA or gDNA.

In the study's own analysis: Researchers report that nucleated cell counts were estimated from reference gene primer amplification. Assay: immunoSEQ multiplex PCR; the TCRdb copy retains only in-frame clones and omits some. The V and J calls and clone size are taken from that table; D and trimming were inferred from the DNA. The data show approximately 170,000 clones, around four fifths seen once. The CDR3 sequence is 13 residues long. Germline assignment: CDR1 SGDLS and CDR2 YYNGEE. Deletions cut 2 bases from V and 2 bases from J, with 5 bases between. Seattle's enrolled individuals joined amid active infection and were then monitored longitudinally.

The sample was peripheral blood. The TCR was taken from a woman aged 70-85 years with COVID-19, enrolled during active disease. The chain links TRBV9 to TRBJ1-3; D is unclear. The CDR3 DNA is TGTGCCAGCAGCGTCGGGACTGGAAACACCATATATTTT. Translated: CASSVGTGNTIYF.